This T cell receptor (beta chain) was obtained from a study of blood T cell repertoires in COVID-19. Study-level background: Both acute and convalescent COVID-19 samples were obtained from the United States, Italy and Spain. T cells, B-cell-depleted T cells, or PBMCs supplied cDNA or gDNA.

In the authors' workflow: Amplification of reference gene primers provided the estimated nucleated cell counts. The data were produced by immunoSEQ multiplex PCR, yet TCRdb's version contains in-frame clones alone and is incomplete. V and J calls plus clone size are reproduced from that table; the DNA served to infer D and trimming. The sample records about 200,000 clones, about 90% being singletons. V shed 2 bases, J shed 6 bases, and the junction held 5 bases outside the gene matches. Germline V gene lookup returns CDR1 SGHVS and CDR2 FNYEAQ. The CDR3 runs to 15 residues. This clone has just one count.

Sequenced: peripheral blood. This chain uses TRBV7-6 with TRBJ2-1; 9 bases are a match to TRBD2. This receptor was identified in a man in his forties with active or convalescent COVID-19. Here the CDR3 DNA reads TGTGCCAGCAGCTTAACACTAGCGGGTATCAATGAGCAGTTCTTC. This encodes CASSLTLAGINEQFF.